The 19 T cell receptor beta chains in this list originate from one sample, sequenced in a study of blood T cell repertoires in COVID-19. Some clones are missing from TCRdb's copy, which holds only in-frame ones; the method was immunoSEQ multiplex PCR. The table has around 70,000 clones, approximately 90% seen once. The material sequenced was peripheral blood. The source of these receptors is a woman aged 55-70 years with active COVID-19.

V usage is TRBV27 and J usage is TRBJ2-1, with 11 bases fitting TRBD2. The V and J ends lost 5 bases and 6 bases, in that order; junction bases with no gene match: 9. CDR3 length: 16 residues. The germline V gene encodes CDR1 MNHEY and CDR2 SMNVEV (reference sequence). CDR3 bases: TGTGCCAGCAGTCCTTACGTAGCGGGAGGGGGCAATGAGCAGTTCTTC. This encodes CASSPYVAGGGNEQFF.

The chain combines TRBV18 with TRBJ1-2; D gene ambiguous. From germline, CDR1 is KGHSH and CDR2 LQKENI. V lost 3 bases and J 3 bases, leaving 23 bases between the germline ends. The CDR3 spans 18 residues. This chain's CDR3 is CASSPVEQRIEGHYGYTF. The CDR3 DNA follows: TGTGCCAGCTCACCGGTCGAACAGCGAATTGAGGGCCACTATGGCTACACCTTC.

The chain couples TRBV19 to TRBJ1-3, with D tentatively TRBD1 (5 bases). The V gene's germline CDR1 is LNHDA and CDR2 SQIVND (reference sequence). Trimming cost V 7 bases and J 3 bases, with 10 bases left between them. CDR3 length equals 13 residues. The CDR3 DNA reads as TGTGCCAGTACTCCGCAGGGTGGAAACACCATATATTTT. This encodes CASTPQGGNTIYF.

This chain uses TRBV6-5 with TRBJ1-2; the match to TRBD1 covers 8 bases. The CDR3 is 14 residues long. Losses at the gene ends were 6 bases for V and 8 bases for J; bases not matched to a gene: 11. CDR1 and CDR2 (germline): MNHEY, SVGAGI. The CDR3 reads CASRVPGQVLGYTF. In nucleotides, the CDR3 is TGTGCCAGCAGGGTACCGGGACAGGTCCTCGGCTACACCTTC.

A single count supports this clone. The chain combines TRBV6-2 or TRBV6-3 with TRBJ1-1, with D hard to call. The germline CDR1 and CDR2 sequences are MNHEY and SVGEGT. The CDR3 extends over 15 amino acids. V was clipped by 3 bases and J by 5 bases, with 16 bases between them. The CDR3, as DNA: TGTGCCAGCAGTTATACGTCCCCGGAGAAGACTGAAGCTTTCTTT. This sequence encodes CASSYTSPEKTEAFF.

In nucleotides, the CDR3 is TGTGCCAGCAGCCCAAAAGGGACTAGCGGAGGTGAGCAGTTCTTC. Its protein product is CASSPKGTSGGEQFF. The V and J genes are TRBV11-2 and TRBJ2-1, with 11 bases fitting TRBD2. The CDR3 spans 15 residues. V was pared by 5 bases and J by 9 bases, with 9 bases of the junction left unmatched. From germline, CDR1 is SGHAT and CDR2 FQNNGV.

CDR3 amino acids: CASSSGQGFSDTQYF. CDR3 in DNA: TGTGCCAGCAGCTCTGGACAGGGATTTTCAGATACGCAGTATTTT. This chain joins TRBV11-3 and TRBJ2-3, with TRBD1 matching 8 bases. After removal of 4 bases from V and 4 bases from J, the junction contained 7 bases not matched to a gene. Germline values: CDR1 SGHNT, CDR2 YENEEA. The CDR3 extends over 15 amino acids.

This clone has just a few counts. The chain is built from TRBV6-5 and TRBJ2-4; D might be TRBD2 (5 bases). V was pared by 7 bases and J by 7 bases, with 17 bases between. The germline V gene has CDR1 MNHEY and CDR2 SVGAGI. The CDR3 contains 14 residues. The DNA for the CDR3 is TGTGCCAGCACCCAAGGCCCGGGGATCAACATTCAGTACTTC. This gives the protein CASTQGPGINIQYF.

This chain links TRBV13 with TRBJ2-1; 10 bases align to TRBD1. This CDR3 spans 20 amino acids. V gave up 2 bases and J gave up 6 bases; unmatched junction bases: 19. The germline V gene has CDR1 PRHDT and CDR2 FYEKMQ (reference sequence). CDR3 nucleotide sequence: TGTGCCAGCAGCTTAAGGGACAGGGGACGGGCGGGAGGCAGAGGCAATGAGCAGTTCTTC. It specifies CASSLRDRGRAGGRGNEQFF.

CDR3: CASSLGRGAVSLSANTGELFF. The CDR3 DNA reads as TGCGCCAGCAGCTTGGGACGGGGGGCAGTTTCACTGTCCGCGAACACCGGGGAGCTGTTTTTT. The V call is TRBV5-1, the J call TRBJ2-2; D is possibly TRBD2 (7 bases). This CDR3 is built from 21 residues. The germline V gene has CDR1 SGHRS and CDR2 YFSETQ. V was pared by 0 bases and J by 0 bases, with 24 bases between.

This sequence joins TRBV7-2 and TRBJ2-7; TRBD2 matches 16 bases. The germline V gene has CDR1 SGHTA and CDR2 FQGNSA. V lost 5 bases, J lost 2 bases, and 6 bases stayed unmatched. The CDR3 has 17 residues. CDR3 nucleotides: TGTGCCAGCAGCCCGCCGGGACTAGCGGGAGGGCCCTACGAGCAGTACTTC. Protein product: CASSPPGLAGGPYEQYF.

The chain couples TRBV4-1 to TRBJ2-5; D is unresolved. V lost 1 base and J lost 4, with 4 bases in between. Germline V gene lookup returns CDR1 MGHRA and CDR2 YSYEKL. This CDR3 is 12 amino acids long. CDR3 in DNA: TGCGCCAGCAGCCAAGCGGGAGAGACCCAGTACTTC. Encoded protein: CASSQAGETQYF.

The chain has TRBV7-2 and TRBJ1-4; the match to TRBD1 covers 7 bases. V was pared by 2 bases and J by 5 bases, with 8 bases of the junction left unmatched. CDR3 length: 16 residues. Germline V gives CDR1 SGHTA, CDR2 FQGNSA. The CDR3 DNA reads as TGTGCCAGCAGCTTATCGACAGGGAGTAAGAATGAAAAACTGTTTTTT. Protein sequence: CASSLSTGSKNEKLFF.

CDR3 residues: CASSLDRETQYF. DNA of the CDR3: TGTGCCAGCAGCTTAGATCGTGAGACCCAGTACTTC. V usage is TRBV7-2 and J usage is TRBJ2-5; D is ambiguous. The CDR3 extends over 12 amino acids. The germline gives CDR1 SGHTA, CDR2 FQGNSA. V gave up 1 base and J gave up 5 bases, with 5 bases separating them.

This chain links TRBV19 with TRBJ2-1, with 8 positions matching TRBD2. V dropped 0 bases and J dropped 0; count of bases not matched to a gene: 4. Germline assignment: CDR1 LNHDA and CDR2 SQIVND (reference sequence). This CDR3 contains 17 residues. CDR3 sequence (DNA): TGTGCCAGTAGTATAGACCTAGCGGGCAGCTCCTACAATGAGCAGTTCTTC. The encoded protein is CASSIDLAGSSYNEQFF.

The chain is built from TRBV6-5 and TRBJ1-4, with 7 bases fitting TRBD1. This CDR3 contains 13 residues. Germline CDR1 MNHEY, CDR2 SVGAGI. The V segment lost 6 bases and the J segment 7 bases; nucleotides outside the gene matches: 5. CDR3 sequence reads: CASRDRWSEKLFF. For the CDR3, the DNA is TGTGCCAGCAGGGACAGGTGGAGTGAAAAACTGTTTTTT.

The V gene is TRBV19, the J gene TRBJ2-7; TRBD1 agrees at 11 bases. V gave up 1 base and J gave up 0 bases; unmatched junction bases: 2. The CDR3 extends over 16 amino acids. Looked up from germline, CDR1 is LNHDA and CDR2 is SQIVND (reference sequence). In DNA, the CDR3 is TGTGCCAGTAGTATAGGGACAGGGGGCAACTCCTACGAGCAGTACTTC. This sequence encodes CASSIGTGGNSYEQYF. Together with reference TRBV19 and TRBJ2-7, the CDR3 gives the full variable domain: DGGITQSPKYLFRKEGQNVTLSCEQNLNHDAMYWYRQDPGQGLRLIYYSQIVNDFQKGDIAEGYSVSREKKESFPLTVTSAQKNPTAFYLCASSIGTGGNSYEQYFGPGTRLTVT.

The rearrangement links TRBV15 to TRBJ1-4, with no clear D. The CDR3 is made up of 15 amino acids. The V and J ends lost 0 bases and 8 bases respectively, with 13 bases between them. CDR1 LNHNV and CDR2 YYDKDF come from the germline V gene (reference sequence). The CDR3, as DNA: TGTGCCACCAGCAGAGATAAATCGCGAGGGGAAAAACTGTTTTTT. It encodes CATSRDKSRGEKLFF.

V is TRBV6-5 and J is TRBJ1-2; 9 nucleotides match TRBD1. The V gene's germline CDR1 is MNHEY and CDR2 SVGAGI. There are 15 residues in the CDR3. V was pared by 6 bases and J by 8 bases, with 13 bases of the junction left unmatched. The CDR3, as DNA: TGTGCCAGCAGCGCCCTGGACAGGGGCCCTCGCGGCTACACCTTC. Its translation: CASSALDRGPRGYTF.